The subject of this entry is one TCR beta chain. The entry originates in a study of blood T cell repertoires in COVID-19. The V gene end was trimmed by 8 bases and the J gene end by 4 bases; junction bases not matched to a gene: 3. The CDR3 sequence is 12 residues long. CDR1 LNHDA and CDR2 SQIVND come from the germline V gene (reference sequence). Profiling relied on immunoSEQ multiplex PCR, and the TCRdb table lists in-frame clones only, not all of them. The data hold some 300,000 clones, with about 91% observed a single time. Specimen: peripheral blood. This TCR was recovered from a woman aged 25 to 39 who had recovered from COVID-19. This sequence joins TRBV19 and TRBJ2-5; TRBD1 matches at 8 bases. CDR3 bases: TGTGCCAGTTCCACAGGGGGAGAGACCCAGTACTTC. Its translation: CASSTGGETQYF. The full variable domain, with the rest looked up from reference TRBV19 and TRBJ2-5, is DGGITQSPKYLFRKEGQNVTLSCEQNLNHDAMYWYRQDPGQGLRLIYYSQIVNDFQKGDIAEGYSVSREKKESFPLTVTSAQKNPTAFYLCASSTGGETQYFGPGTRLLVL.